A selection of T cell receptor beta chains follows, all from one sample in a study of T cells in Graves' hyperthyroidism and ophthalmopathy. MiXCR was run by TCRdb on the multiplex PCR reads, yielding one entry per CDR3 protein. Seen here are 600,000 to 700,000 distinct CDR3 sequences, 14% to 15% observed once, and the top ten hold roughly 4.5%. Sequencing was performed on blood. All receptors derive from a woman in her thirties or forties with Graves' ophthalmopathy. Each CDR3 is given with its conserved first and last residue. The order of the fields is V gene, J gene, D gene, clone size, CDR3 protein, CDR3 DNA. A D gene is named only where the DNA matches it firmly. The listing skips clone size in some rows; elsewhere it reads once, few, many or a size class.

v_gene: TRBV7-9
j_gene: TRBJ2-5
d_gene: .
abundance: .
CDR3aa: CASSLVPSLETQYF
CDR3nt: TGTGCCAGCAGCTTAGTCCCGTCTTTGGAGACCCAGTACTTC

v_gene: TRBV2
j_gene: TRBJ1-5
d_gene: .
abundance: many
CDR3aa: CASSEGGNSNQPQHF
CDR3nt: TGTGCCAGCAGTGAAGGGGGGAATAGCAATCAGCCCCAGCATTTT

v_gene: TRBV28
j_gene: TRBJ2-5
d_gene: .
abundance: many
CDR3aa: CASSIIAGRETQYF
CDR3nt: TGTGCCAGCAGTATAATCGCGGGGCGGGAGACCCAGTACTTC

v_gene: TRBV19
j_gene: TRBJ1-1
d_gene: TRBD1
abundance: many
CDR3aa: CASSTPRQGGNTEAFF
CDR3nt: TGTGCCAGTAGTACACCAAGACAGGGGGGGAACACTGAAGCTTTCTTT

v_gene: TRBV20-1
j_gene: TRBJ1-1
d_gene: .
abundance: many
CDR3aa: CSAGYSEPLMNTEAFF
CDR3nt: TGCAGTGCTGGCTACAGCGAACCTTTAATGAACACTGAAGCTTTCTTT

v_gene: TRBV7-2
j_gene: TRBJ1-1
d_gene: .
abundance: .
CDR3aa: CASSLVRDVGTEAFF
CDR3nt: TGTGCCAGCAGCTTAGTTCGGGATGTGGGCACTGAAGCTTTCTTT

v_gene: TRBV6-1
j_gene: TRBJ2-5
d_gene: TRBD2
abundance: many
CDR3aa: CAAQGLAGDVETQYF
CDR3nt: TGTGCGGCACAGGGACTAGCGGGAGATGTGGAGACCCAGTACTTC

v_gene: TRBV12-3/TRBV12-4
j_gene: TRBJ1-5
d_gene: .
abundance: many
CDR3aa: CASSFTGDQPQHF
CDR3nt: TGTGCCAGCAGTTTTACCGGGGATCAGCCCCAGCATTTT

v_gene: TRBV6-5
j_gene: TRBJ1-1
d_gene: .
abundance: many
CDR3aa: CASSYTTGLGTEAFF
CDR3nt: TGTGCCAGCAGTTACACCACAGGGTTAGGGACTGAAGCTTTCTTT

v_gene: TRBV9
j_gene: TRBJ1-2
d_gene: TRBD1
abundance: many
CDR3aa: CASSVRAGGDYGYTF
CDR3nt: TGTGCCAGCAGCGTACGGGCAGGGGGCGACTATGGCTACACCTTC

v_gene: TRBV2
j_gene: TRBJ2-2
d_gene: TRBD1
abundance: many
CDR3aa: CASSGETGGTGELFF
CDR3nt: TGTGCCAGCAGTGGGGAGACAGGGGGCACCGGGGAGCTGTTTTTT

v_gene: TRBV12-3/TRBV12-4
j_gene: TRBJ2-7
d_gene: TRBD1
abundance: many
CDR3aa: CASSFNRGGEQYF
CDR3nt: TGTGCCAGCAGTTTTAACAGGGGTGGCGAGCAGTACTTC

v_gene: TRBV24-1
j_gene: TRBJ2-2
d_gene: .
abundance: .
CDR3aa: CATSAANTGELFF
CDR3nt: TGTGCCACCTCGGCAGCGAACACCGGGGAGCTGTTTTTT

v_gene: TRBV7-9
j_gene: TRBJ1-3
d_gene: .
abundance: few
CDR3aa: CASSPGTTGNTIYF
CDR3nt: TGTGCCAGCAGCCCAGGGACAACTGGAAACACCATATATTTT

v_gene: TRBV20-1
j_gene: TRBJ2-4
d_gene: TRBD2
abundance: many
CDR3aa: CSARDPWTSGNIQYF
CDR3nt: TGCAGTGCTAGAGATCCCTGGACTAGCGGAAACATTCAGTACTTC

v_gene: TRBV6-1
j_gene: TRBJ1-3
d_gene: .
abundance: many
CDR3aa: CASSDWTGGNTIYF
CDR3nt: TGTGCCAGCAGTGACTGGACCGGGGGAAACACCATATATTTT

v_gene: TRBV28
j_gene: TRBJ1-2
d_gene: .
abundance: many
CDR3aa: CASSLAQDPFGYTF
CDR3nt: TGTGCCAGCAGTTTAGCACAGGACCCTTTTGGCTACACCTTC

v_gene: TRBV7-9
j_gene: TRBJ2-7
d_gene: TRBD2
abundance: many
CDR3aa: CASSLSGGFDEQYF
CDR3nt: TGTGCCAGCAGCTTATCGGGGGGTTTCGACGAGCAGTACTTC

v_gene: TRBV29-1
j_gene: TRBJ1-2
d_gene: TRBD1
abundance: many
CDR3aa: CSVEGQGIYGYTF
CDR3nt: TGCAGCGTTGAAGGACAGGGGATCTATGGCTACACCTTC

v_gene: TRBV15
j_gene: TRBJ2-2
d_gene: TRBD2
abundance: many
CDR3aa: CATSRDMTSASNTGELFF
CDR3nt: TGTGCCACCAGCAGAGATATGACTAGCGCATCGAACACCGGGGAGCTGTTTTTT

v_gene: TRBV5-1
j_gene: TRBJ1-2
d_gene: .
abundance: many
CDR3aa: CASSVPRGAGADIPNGYTF
CDR3nt: TGCGCCAGCAGCGTACCTCGTGGGGCAGGGGCCGATATACCCAATGGCTACACCTTC

v_gene: TRBV7-2
j_gene: TRBJ1-2
d_gene: .
abundance: many
CDR3aa: CASSLAPAGYTF
CDR3nt: TGTGCCAGCAGCTTAGCCCCCGCCGGCTACACCTTC

v_gene: TRBV27
j_gene: TRBJ1-2
d_gene: TRBD1
abundance: many
CDR3aa: CATKGTGGISDGYTF
CDR3nt: TGTGCCACCAAGGGGACAGGGGGTATTTCGGATGGCTACACCTTC

v_gene: TRBV7-9
j_gene: TRBJ1-2
d_gene: .
abundance: .
CDR3aa: CASSLYPLSNYGYTF
CDR3nt: TGTGCCAGCAGCTTATATCCCCTATCGAACTATGGCTACACCTTC

v_gene: TRBV20-1
j_gene: TRBJ2-7
d_gene: .
abundance: many
CDR3aa: CSASPTGGSSYEQYF
CDR3nt: TGCAGTGCTAGCCCGACTGGGGGGTCCTCCTACGAGCAGTACTTC

v_gene: TRBV9
j_gene: TRBJ1-6
d_gene: .
abundance: many
CDR3aa: CASSTEPQGRHSPLHF
CDR3nt: TGTGCCAGCAGCACCGAACCCCAGGGTCGGCATTCACCCCTCCACTTT

v_gene: TRBV7-2
j_gene: TRBJ2-5
d_gene: TRBD1
abundance: few
CDR3aa: CATSQGARETQYF
CDR3nt: TGTGCCACTTCACAGGGGGCGAGGGAGACCCAGTACTTC

v_gene: TRBV29-1
j_gene: TRBJ1-6
d_gene: .
abundance: .
CDR3aa: CSAQQGTSYNSPLHF
CDR3nt: TGCAGCGCCCAACAGGGAACCTCCTATAATTCACCCCTCCACTTT

v_gene: TRBV6-2/TRBV6-3
j_gene: TRBJ2-7
d_gene: .
abundance: many
CDR3aa: CASSYLGRSSSYEQYF
CDR3nt: TGTGCCAGCAGTTACCTCGGGCGATCGAGCTCCTACGAGCAGTACTTC

v_gene: TRBV6-1
j_gene: TRBJ1-3
d_gene: TRBD1
abundance: .
CDR3aa: CASTGQDTIYF
CDR3nt: TGTGCCAGCACCGGACAGGACACCATATATTTT

v_gene: TRBV19
j_gene: TRBJ2-5
d_gene: .
abundance: few
CDR3aa: CASTGDAGETQYF
CDR3nt: TGTGCCAGTACGGGGGACGCAGGGGAGACCCAGTACTTC